This T cell receptor beta chain was recorded in a study of blood T cell repertoires in COVID-19. Across the whole study: Samples taken during acute and convalescent COVID-19 were collected in the United States, Italy and Spain.

Original data processing: Quantification of nucleated cells was approximated via reference gene primer amplification. Using immunoSEQ multiplex PCR, the repertoire was profiled, and TCRdb retains in-frame clones only, with some absent. V and J calls and clone size are copied from that table; D and trimming were computed from the DNA. The sample has approximately 350,000 clones, 70% to 90% seen once. Germline V gene data show CDR1 as MNHEY and CDR2 as SVGAGI. The CDR3 spans 13 residues. V lost 0 bases and J lost 2, with 5 bases in between. This clonotype was obtained from a man in his forties with acute or convalescent COVID-19. The chain recombines TRBV6-5 with TRBJ2-7; the D is unclear. Sequencing input: peripheral blood. CDR3 bases: TGTGCCAGCAGTTACTCACTGGCCTACGAGCAGTACTTC. Amino acid sequence: CASSYSLAYEQYF.